This T cell receptor beta chain was recorded in a study of cytomegalovirus exposure and HLA in healthy donors. The PCR made use of 60 Vbeta and 13 Jbeta primers. Profiling relied on immunoSEQ multiplex PCR, and the TCRdb table lists in-frame clones only, not all of them. Of about 90,000 clones listed, over 65% were seen once; the top ten hold 16%. Findings and caveats of the study: TCR sequences were mostly rare, though some public TCRs occurred in many donors. Later examination showed HLA-associated TCR beta chains had greater clonal expansion than equally common others. Previous analysis showed most TCR beta V segments were productive about 87% or about 30% of the time. Researchers catalogued about 150 TCR beta chains as cytomegalovirus-associated.

With 3 bases clipped from V and 8 bases from J, the junction kept 8 bases outside the gene matches. CDR1 is MGHRA and CDR2 is YSYEKL in the germline V gene. This CDR3 has 15 residues. A remark on this clone: Its target is unknown.

This TCR came from a woman between 18 and 30 years old in good health and CMV-seropositive. What was sequenced was PBMCs. This rearrangement joins TRBV4-1 to TRBJ1-4; 8 bases map to TRBD1. The CDR3 region has the DNA TGCGCCAGCAGCCATGGGGGGACAGGAGACGAAAAACTGTTTTTT. Translating gives CASSHGGTGDEKLFF.